The 24 T cell receptor beta chains given below trace back to one sample, sequenced in a study of identical twins. From the 5' RACE reads, TCRdb called clonotypes with MiXCR, one entry per CDR3 protein. The table has more than 1.5 million distinct CDR3 sequences, roughly a third seen once. The material sequenced was cord blood. These receptors were collected from a newborn girl in good health.

J is TRBJ2-2 and V is TRBV20-1; a possible D gene is TRBD2 (6 bases). Trimming shortened V by 1 base and J by 7 bases, and 10 bases separated the two germline ends. This CDR3 contains 13 residues. Germline CDR1 is DFQATT and CDR2 is SNEGSKA (reference sequence). Written as DNA, the CDR3 is TGCAGTGCTAGAGGACTAGTCGGCGGGGAGCTGTTTTTT. It translates to CSARGLVGGELFF.

The chain recombines TRBV7-6 with TRBJ2-1; possible D gene TRBD1, 5 bases. V lost 0 bases to trimming and J lost 0 bases, with 15 bases between them. Germline V gene lookup returns CDR1 SGHVS and CDR2 FNYEAQ. The CDR3 contains 18 residues. For the CDR3, the DNA is TGTGCCAGCAGCTTAGCGCCGAGACAGATTAACTCCTACAATGAGCAGTTCTTC. Translated, it gives CASSLAPRQINSYNEQFF. Together with reference TRBV7-6 and TRBJ2-1, the CDR3 gives the full variable domain: GAGVSQSPRYKVTKRGQDVALRCDPISGHVSLYWYRQALGQGPEFLTYFNYEAQQDKSGLPNDRFSAERPEGSISTLTIQRTEQRDSAMYRCASSLAPRQINSYNEQFFGPGTRLTVL.

The rearrangement links TRBV6-5 to TRBJ1-1; 9 nucleotides line up with TRBD1. The junction had 10 bases not matched to a gene; V was cut back by 6 bases and J by 2 bases. Germline V gene sequence: CDR1 MNHEY, CDR2 SVGAGI. This CDR3 comprises 16 residues. In DNA form, the CDR3 reads TGTGCCAGCAGGATTAGCCCGGGACAGGGAAACACTGAAGCTTTCTTT. Its translation: CASRISPGQGNTEAFF.

The chain links TRBV11-1 to TRBJ2-7; D perhaps matches TRBD1 (6 bases). The CDR3 runs 12 residues. In germline, CDR1 is SGHAT, CDR2 FQDESV (reference sequence). V was cut by 8 bases and J by 5 bases, with 13 bases left in between. The CDR3 spells CASGVGGHEQYF. In nucleotides, the CDR3 is TGTGCCAGCGGGGTAGGGGGTCACGAGCAGTACTTC.

The CDR3, as DNA: TGTGCCAGCAGCTCCCAGGAGCCCGAGGGGAAATACACTGAAGCTTTCTTT. Translating it yields CASSSQEPEGKYTEAFF. The chain joins TRBV9 to TRBJ1-1; weak D call: TRBD1 (5 bases). The ends were cut back, 4 bases at V and 3 bases at J, with 22 bases in the middle. The CDR3 runs to 17 residues. Germline CDR1 reads SGDLS; CDR2 reads YYNGEE.

The genes are TRBV15 and TRBJ2-5, with no clear D. The better agreement between TRBJ2-7 and the DNA end casts doubt on the J call. Germline loops: CDR1 LNHNV, CDR2 YYDKDF (reference sequence). The CDR3 spans 13 residues. CDR3 bases: TGTGCCACCAGCAGATTTTTTAACTACGAGCAGTACTTC. It specifies CATSRFFNYEQYF.

This clonotype was recorded many times. The CDR3, as DNA: TGTGCCAGCAGCTCGGGACCCAGCTCCTACAATGAGCAGTTCTTC. This codes for CASSSGPSSYNEQFF. The chain carries TRBV11-2 and TRBJ2-1; possibly TRBD1 or TRBD2 for D (5 bases each). Germline V gene sequence: CDR1 SGHAT, CDR2 FQNNGV. The V gene lost 4 bases and the J gene lost 0 bases, with 10 bases spanning the gap. CDR3 size: 15 residues.

The J gene is TRBJ1-3, the V gene TRBV5-1; D is possibly TRBD1 (5 bases). Germline CDR1 SGHRS, CDR2 YFSETQ. This CDR3 comprises 15 residues. Trimming cost V 1 base and J 3 bases, with 11 bases left between them. The CDR3 here is CASSLSGDGGNTIYF. DNA of the CDR3: TGCGCCAGCAGCTTGTCTGGGGACGGTGGAAACACCATATATTTT. Together with reference TRBV5-1 and TRBJ1-3, the CDR3 gives the full variable domain: KAGVTQTPRYLIKTRGQQVTLSCSPISGHRSVSWYQQTPGQGLQFLFEYFSETQRNKGNFPGRFSGRQFSNSRSEMNVSTLELGDSALYLCASSLSGDGGNTIYFGEGSWLTVV.

Many counts were recorded for this clonotype. The chain employs TRBV2 and TRBJ2-7; no clear D. This CDR3 contains 13 residues. The ends were cut back, 6 bases at V and 4 bases at J, with 13 bases in the middle. Germline CDR1 SNHLY, CDR2 FYNNEI. The CDR3 sequence: CASSYRWGYEQYF. In DNA, the CDR3 is TGTGCCAGCAGCTACCGCTGGGGTTACGAGCAGTACTTC.

The chain carries TRBV4-1 and TRBJ1-4; D remains ambiguous. Germline CDR1 reads MGHRA; CDR2 reads YSYEKL. The CDR3 covers 16 residues. The ends were cut back, 1 base at V and 4 bases at J, with 13 bases in the middle. The CDR3 loop is CASSQGNPNLNEKLFF. For the CDR3, the DNA is TGCGCCAGCAGCCAAGGAAACCCGAACCTTAATGAAAAACTGTTTTTT.

This clonotype was counted a single time. Sequence at one end of the junction differs from germline and may be a read error. J is TRBJ2-1 and V is TRBV18; TRBD2 agrees at 10 bases. Germline-derived CDR1 and CDR2 are KGHSH and LQKENI. This CDR3 has 16 amino acids. CDR3: CASSPSLAGAGNELFF. The CDR3 nucleotides read TGTGCCAGCTCACCATCGCTAGCGGGGGCGGGGAATGAGCTGTTCTTC. The whole variable domain, remainder taken from reference TRBV18 and TRBJ2-1, is NAGVMQNPRHLVRRRGQEARLRCSPMKGHSHVYWYRQLPEEGLKFMVYLQKENIIDESGMPKERFSAEFPKEGPSILRIQQVVRGDSAAYFCASSPSLAGAGNELFFGPGTRLTVL.

The genes are TRBV24-1 and TRBJ2-3, with 12 positions matching TRBD2. The CDR3 length is 18 residues. After removal of 1 base from V and 2 bases from J, the junction contained 6 bases not matched to a gene. Germline assignment: CDR1 KGHDR and CDR2 SFDVKD. The CDR3 sequence is CATSDFMTSGRPTDTQYF. CDR3 nucleotides: TGTGCCACCAGTGATTTTATGACTAGCGGGAGACCCACAGATACGCAGTATTTT.

The V gene is TRBV4-2, the J gene TRBJ2-5; perhaps TRBD2 as D (6 bases). V was shortened by 3 bases and J by 3 bases, with 8 bases between the two germline ends. Germline V gene data show CDR1 as LGHNA and CDR2 as YNFKEQ. The CDR3 has 13 residues. DNA of the CDR3: TGTGCCAGCAGCCACATAGCGGAAGAGACCCAGTACTTC. It specifies CASSHIAEETQYF.

This chain's CDR3 is CASSVQGGSDTQYF. As DNA, the CDR3 is TGCGCCAGCAGCGTACAGGGAGGGTCAGATACGCAGTATTTT. This chain joins TRBV5-1 and TRBJ2-3, with D possibly matching TRBD2 (7 bases). The germline gives CDR1 SGHRS, CDR2 YFSETQ. Trimming removed 4 bases from V and 4 bases from J, with 13 bases in between. The CDR3 is 14 residues long.

In this sample, this clonotype turned up a few times. The chain uses TRBV3-1 and TRBJ2-3, with 13 bases fitting TRBD2. The germline V gene encodes CDR1 LGHDT and CDR2 YNNKEL (reference sequence). With 3 bases clipped from V and 8 bases from J, the junction kept 11 bases outside the gene matches. The CDR3 is made up of 17 amino acids. The chain's CDR3 is CASSHDPTSGGVSTQYF. Here the CDR3 DNA reads TGTGCCAGCAGCCATGATCCCACTAGCGGGGGGGTTAGTACGCAGTATTTT.

This chain joins TRBV5-6 and TRBJ2-1; D is unclear. In germline, CDR1 is SGHDT, CDR2 YYEEEE. The CDR3 covers 16 residues. Trimming removed 1 base from V and 3 bases from J, with 14 bases in between. The CDR3 region is CASSLYVIRFYNEQFF. The CDR3 region has the DNA TGTGCCAGCAGCTTGTATGTGATTCGCTTCTACAATGAGCAGTTCTTC.

The CDR3 nucleotides read TGTGCCGAGGCGGACTACACCTTC. This codes for CAEADYTF. This sequence joins TRBV12-3 or TRBV12-4 and TRBJ1-2; D ambiguous. V was trimmed by 11 bases and J by 10 bases, leaving 8 bases between them. This CDR3 is 8 amino acids long.

This clonotype has a handful of counts. The CDR3 reads CASSYRAGGRDEQFF. In DNA, the CDR3 is TGTGCCAGCAGTTACCGTGCGGGTGGGCGCGATGAGCAGTTCTTC. The chain employs TRBV6-2 or TRBV6-3 and TRBJ2-1; D perhaps matches TRBD2 (5 bases). The germline V gene encodes CDR1 MNHEY and CDR2 SVGEGT. Trimming shortened V by 2 bases and J by 8 bases, and 16 bases separated the two germline ends. CDR3 size: 15 residues.

This clonotype occurred a few times. The genes are TRBV28 and TRBJ2-3, with 8 bases that match TRBD2. CDR3 length: 16 amino acids. The V gene's germline CDR1 is MDHEN and CDR2 SYDVKM. Germline trimming cut 7 bases from V and 3 bases from J; bases unmatched to any gene: 12. CDR3 residues: CASTTWSGRGTDTQYF. CDR3 nucleotides: TGTGCCAGCACCACTTGGAGCGGGAGAGGGACAGATACGCAGTATTTT.

V usage is TRBV27 and J usage is TRBJ1-1; TRBD1 agrees at 11 bases. The CDR3 consists of 18 residues. Looked up from germline, CDR1 is MNHEY and CDR2 is SMNVEV (reference sequence). V lost 1 base, J lost 8 bases, and 15 bases stayed unmatched. In nucleotides, the CDR3 is TGTGCCAGCAGTTTATTCGGGACAGGGGGGCAGCGGGACAAGGAAGCTTTCTTT. Translation gives CASSLFGTGGQRDKEAFF.

This clonotype was seen repeatedly, ten times or more. V usage is TRBV10-3 and J usage is TRBJ2-7; unclear D gene. There are 12 residues in the CDR3. The V and J ends lost 1 base and 3 bases respectively, with 4 bases between them. The germline V gene has CDR1 ENHRY and CDR2 SYGVKD. This chain's CDR3 is CAISEFNYEQYF. The CDR3 nucleotides are TGTGCCATCAGTGAGTTTAACTACGAGCAGTACTTC.

The rearrangement joins TRBV7-2 to TRBJ2-2; D perhaps matches TRBD2 (6 bases). The CDR3 is made up of 16 amino acids. The V and J ends lost 3 bases and 1 base respectively, with 12 bases between them. Germline loops: CDR1 SGHTA, CDR2 FQGNSA. In DNA form, the CDR3 reads TGTGCCAGCAGCTTCGGGAGTGGACAGAACACCGGGGAGCTGTTTTTT. It is translated as CASSFGSGQNTGELFF.

The chain couples TRBV7-2 to TRBJ2-3; 10 bases line up with TRBD2. V shed 1 base and J 5 bases; nucleotides not matched to a gene: 6. This CDR3 region has 16 residues. The germline V gene encodes CDR1 SGHTA and CDR2 FQGNSA. CDR3 sequence (DNA): TGTGCCAGCAGCTTAGGGGTAGGACTAGCGGTAGATACGCAGTATTTT. This sequence encodes CASSLGVGLAVDTQYF.

This clonotype was counted at least ten times. The J gene is TRBJ2-7, the V gene TRBV12-3 or TRBV12-4; D might be TRBD1 or TRBD2, each matching 5 bases. The CDR3 sequence is 13 residues long. V was clipped by 3 bases and J by 2 bases, with 8 bases between them. The CDR3 coding sequence is TGTGCCAGCAGTTTGGGGGACCCCTACGAGCAGTACTTC. Protein product: CASSLGDPYEQYF.